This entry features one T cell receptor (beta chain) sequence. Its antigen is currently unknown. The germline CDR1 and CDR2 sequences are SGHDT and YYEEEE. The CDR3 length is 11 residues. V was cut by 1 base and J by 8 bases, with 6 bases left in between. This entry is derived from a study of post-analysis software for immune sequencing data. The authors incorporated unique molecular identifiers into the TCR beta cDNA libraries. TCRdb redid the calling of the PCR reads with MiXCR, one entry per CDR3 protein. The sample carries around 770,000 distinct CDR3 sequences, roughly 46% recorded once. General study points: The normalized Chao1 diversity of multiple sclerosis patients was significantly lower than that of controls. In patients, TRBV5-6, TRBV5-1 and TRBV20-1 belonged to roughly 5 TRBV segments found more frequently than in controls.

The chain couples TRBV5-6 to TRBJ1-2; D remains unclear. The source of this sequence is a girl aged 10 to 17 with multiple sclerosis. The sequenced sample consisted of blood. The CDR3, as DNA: TGTGCCAGCAGCTTGATGTCCGGCTACACCTTC. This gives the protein CASSLMSGYTF.